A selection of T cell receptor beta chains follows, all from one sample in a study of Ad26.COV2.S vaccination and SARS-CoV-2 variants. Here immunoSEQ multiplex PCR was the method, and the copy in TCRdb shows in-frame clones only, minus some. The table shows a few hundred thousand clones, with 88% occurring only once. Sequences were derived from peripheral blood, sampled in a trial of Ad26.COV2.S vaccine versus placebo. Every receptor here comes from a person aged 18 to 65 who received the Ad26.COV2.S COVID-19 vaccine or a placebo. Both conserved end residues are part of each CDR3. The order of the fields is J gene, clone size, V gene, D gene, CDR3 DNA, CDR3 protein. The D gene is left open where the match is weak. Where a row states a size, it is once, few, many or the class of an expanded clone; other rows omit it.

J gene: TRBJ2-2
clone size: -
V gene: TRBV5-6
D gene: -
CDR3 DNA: TGTGCCAGCAGCTTACGAGGCAGGTTGAACACCGGGGAGCTGTTTTTT
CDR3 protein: CASSLRGRLNTGELFF

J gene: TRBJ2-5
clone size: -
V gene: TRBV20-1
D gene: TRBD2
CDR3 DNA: TGCAGTGCTAGTGGCGGGGGGGGCCTTCTAGAGACCCAGTACTTC
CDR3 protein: CSASGGGGLLETQYF

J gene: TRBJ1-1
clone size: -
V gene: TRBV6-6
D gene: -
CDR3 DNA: TGTGCCAGCACACCTTTACAGGGAGGATCTGAAGCTTTCTTT
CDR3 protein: CASTPLQGGSEAFF

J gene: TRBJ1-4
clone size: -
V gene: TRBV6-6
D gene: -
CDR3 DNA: TGTGCCAGCAGTTACGGGGGGTTCGATGAAAAACTGTTTTTT
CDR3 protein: CASSYGGFDEKLFF

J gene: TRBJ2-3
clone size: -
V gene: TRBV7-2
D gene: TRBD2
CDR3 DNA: TGTGCCAGCAGCCCGGATGGGGGGGTCACAGATACGCAGTATTTT
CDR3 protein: CASSPDGGVTDTQYF

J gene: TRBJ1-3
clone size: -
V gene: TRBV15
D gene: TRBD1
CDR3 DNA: TGTGCCACCAGCAGAGACAGGGGGTCTGGAAACACCATATATTTT
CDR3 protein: CATSRDRGSGNTIYF

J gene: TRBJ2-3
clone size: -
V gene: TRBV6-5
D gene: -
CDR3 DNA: TGTGCCAGCAGTTACTCGGGACCCCTCACAGATACGCAGTATTTT
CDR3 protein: CASSYSGPLTDTQYF

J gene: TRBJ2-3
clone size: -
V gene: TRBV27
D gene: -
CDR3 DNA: TGTGCCAGCAGTTCCCTCCCCCAGAGGTACACGCAGTATTTT
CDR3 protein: CASSSLPQRYTQYF

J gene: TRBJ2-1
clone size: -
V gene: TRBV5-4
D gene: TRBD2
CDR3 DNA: TGTGCCAGCAGCTCACCCGGGACTAGTCTTGCTGAGCAGTTCTTC
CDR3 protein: CASSSPGTSLAEQFF

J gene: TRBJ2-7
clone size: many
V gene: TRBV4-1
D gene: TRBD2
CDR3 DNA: TGCGCCAGCAGCCAAGTCGAGCGGGGGCCCTACGAGCAGTACTTC
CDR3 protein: CASSQVERGPYEQYF

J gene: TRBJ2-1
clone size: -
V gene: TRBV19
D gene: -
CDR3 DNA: TGTGCCAGTAGTGATGAGGTGGGTAATGAGCAGTTCTTC
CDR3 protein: CASSDEVGNEQFF

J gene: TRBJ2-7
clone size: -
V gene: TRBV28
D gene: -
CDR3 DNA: TGTGCCAGCAGTTTGTCCTTACCTCTAGGTCAGTACTTC
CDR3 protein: CASSLSLPLGQYF

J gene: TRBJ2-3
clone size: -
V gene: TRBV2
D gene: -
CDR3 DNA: TGTGCCAGCAGATTGACAGGACCCACAGATACGCAGTATTTT
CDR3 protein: CASRLTGPTDTQYF

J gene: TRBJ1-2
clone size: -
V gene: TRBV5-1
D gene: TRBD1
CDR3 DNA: TGCGCCAGCAGCTTTCGACAGGGAGATGGCTACACCTTC
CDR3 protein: CASSFRQGDGYTF

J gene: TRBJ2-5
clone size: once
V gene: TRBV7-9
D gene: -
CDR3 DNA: TGTGCCAGCAGCTCCGGGGCCCAGTACTTC
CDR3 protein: CASSSGAQYF

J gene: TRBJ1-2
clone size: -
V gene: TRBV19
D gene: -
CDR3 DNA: TGTGCCAGTAGTATTGGGGCAGGGGACCATGGCTACACCTTC
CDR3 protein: CASSIGAGDHGYTF

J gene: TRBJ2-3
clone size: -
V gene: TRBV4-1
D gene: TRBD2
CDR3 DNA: TGCGCCAGCAGCCAAGATGGGCTAGCGGCGGTAGATACGCAGTATTTT
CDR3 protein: CASSQDGLAAVDTQYF

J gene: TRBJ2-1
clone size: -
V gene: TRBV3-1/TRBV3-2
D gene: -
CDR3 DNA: TGTGCCAGCAGCCAAGGGCAGGGCAATGAGCAGTTCTTC
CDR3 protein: CASSQGQGNEQFF

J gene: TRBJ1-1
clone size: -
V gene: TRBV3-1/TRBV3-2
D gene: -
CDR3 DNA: TGTGCCAGCAGCCGCCCCGGGGTGGAACGGCAGAACACTGAAGCTTTCTTT
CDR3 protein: CASSRPGVERQNTEAFF

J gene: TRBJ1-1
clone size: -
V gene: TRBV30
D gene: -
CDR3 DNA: TGTGCCTGGAGTCGCAGCATGAACACTGAAGCTTTCTTT
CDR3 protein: CAWSRSMNTEAFF

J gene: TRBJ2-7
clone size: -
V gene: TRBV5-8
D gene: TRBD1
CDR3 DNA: TGTGCCAGCAGCCCCTGGGACAGCACCTACGAGCAGTACTTC
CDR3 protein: CASSPWDSTYEQYF

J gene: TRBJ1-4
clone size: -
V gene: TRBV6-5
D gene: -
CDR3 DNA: TGTGCCGGCGGACAGAACCCAACTAATGAAAAACTGTTTTTT
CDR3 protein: CAGGQNPTNEKLFF

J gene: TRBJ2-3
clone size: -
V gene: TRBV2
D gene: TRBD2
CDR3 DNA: TGTGCCAGCAGCCACCGGGACTACAACACAGATACGCAGTATTTT
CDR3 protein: CASSHRDYNTDTQYF

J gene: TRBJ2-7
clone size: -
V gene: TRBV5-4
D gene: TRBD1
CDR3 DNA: TGTGCCAGCAGCTTGAGCACAGGGGCCTACGAGCAGTACTTC
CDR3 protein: CASSLSTGAYEQYF

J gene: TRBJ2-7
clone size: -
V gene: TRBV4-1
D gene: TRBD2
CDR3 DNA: TGCGCCAGCAGCCTCCTGGTGGCGGGGGGGGACTACGAGCAGTACTTC
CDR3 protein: CASSLLVAGGDYEQYF

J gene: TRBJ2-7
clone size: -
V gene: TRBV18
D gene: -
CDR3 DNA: TGTGCCAGCTCACCACAGGAAAGGAGCTCCTACGAGCAGTACTTC
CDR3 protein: CASSPQERSSYEQYF

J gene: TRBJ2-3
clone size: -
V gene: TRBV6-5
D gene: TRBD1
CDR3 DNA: TGTGCCAGCAGCCCGGACAGGGCGACAGATACGCAGTATTTT
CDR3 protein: CASSPDRATDTQYF

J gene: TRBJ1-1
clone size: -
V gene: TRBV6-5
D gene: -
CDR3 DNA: TGTGCCAGCAGTTACTCCCAGGCCACTGAAGCTTTCTTT
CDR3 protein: CASSYSQATEAFF

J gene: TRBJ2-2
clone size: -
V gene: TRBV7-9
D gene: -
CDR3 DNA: TGTGCCTGCCGGGGGACCGGGGAGCTGTTTTTT
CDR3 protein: CACRGTGELFF

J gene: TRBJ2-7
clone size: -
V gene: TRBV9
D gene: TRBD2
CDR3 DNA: TGTGCCAGCAGCCCTAGGATAGCGGGGGGCCGCCCCTACGAGCAGTACTTC
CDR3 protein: CASSPRIAGGRPYEQYF

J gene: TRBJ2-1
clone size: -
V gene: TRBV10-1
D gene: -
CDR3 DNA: TGCGCCAGCACTAGTAAGGGGGATGAGCAGTTCTTC
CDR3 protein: CASTSKGDEQFF

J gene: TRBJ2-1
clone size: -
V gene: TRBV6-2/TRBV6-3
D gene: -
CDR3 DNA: TGTGCCAGCAGCTTGGCCCCATCCTACAATGAGCAGTTCTTC
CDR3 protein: CASSLAPSYNEQFF

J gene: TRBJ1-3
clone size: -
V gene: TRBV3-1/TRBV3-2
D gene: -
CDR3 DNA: TGTGCCAGCAGCCAGTACAGGGCTGGAAACACCATATATTTT
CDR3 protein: CASSQYRAGNTIYF

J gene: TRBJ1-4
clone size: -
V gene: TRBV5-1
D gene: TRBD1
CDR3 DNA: TGCGCCAGCAGCTTGGCAGGGGGCGCAGGTCCTAATGAAAAACTGTTTTTT
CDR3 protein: CASSLAGGAGPNEKLFF

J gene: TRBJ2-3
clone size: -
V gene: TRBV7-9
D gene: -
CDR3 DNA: TGTGCCAGCAGCCTTACGTCGGTTCCAGATACGCAGTATTTT
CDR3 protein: CASSLTSVPDTQYF

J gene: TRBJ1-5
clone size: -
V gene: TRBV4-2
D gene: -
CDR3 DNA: TGTGCCAGCAGCCGACAGATCAATCAGCCCCAGCATTTT
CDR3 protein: CASSRQINQPQHF

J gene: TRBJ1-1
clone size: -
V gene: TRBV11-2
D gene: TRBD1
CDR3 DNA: TGTGCCAGCAGCCTACCTACAGGGGGCAAAACTGAAGCTTTCTTT
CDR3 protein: CASSLPTGGKTEAFF

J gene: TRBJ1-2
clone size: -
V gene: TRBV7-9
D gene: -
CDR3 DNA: TGTGCCAGCAGCTTCAAACACGACTATGGCTACACCTTC
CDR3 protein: CASSFKHDYGYTF

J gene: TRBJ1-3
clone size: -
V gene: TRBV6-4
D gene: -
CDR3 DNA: TGTGCCAGCAGTGGATACGGAGCTGGAAACACCATATATTTT
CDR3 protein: CASSGYGAGNTIYF

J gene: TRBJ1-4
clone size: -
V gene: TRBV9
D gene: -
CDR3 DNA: TGTGCCAGCAGCCCGGGGGGGGCAGGTACTAATGAAAAACTGTTTTTT
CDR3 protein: CASSPGGAGTNEKLFF

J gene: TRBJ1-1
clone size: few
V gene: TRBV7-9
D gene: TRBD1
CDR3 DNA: TGTGCCAGCAGCTCCGCAGGGGGCCCGGGTACTGAAGCTTTCTTT
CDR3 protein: CASSSAGGPGTEAFF